This passage covers 27 T cell receptor beta chains from one sample sequenced in a study of T cell responses to AZD1222 COVID-19 vaccine. The table came from immunoSEQ multiplex PCR; TCRdb's copy has only in-frame clones and leaves some out. The table shows about 110,000 clones, with more than 85% occurring only once. Sequencing used peripheral blood, obtained on day 0 of AZD1222 vaccination. The receptors were sampled from an adult in good health.

This clone was detected only once. J is TRBJ1-5 and V is TRBV10-3; D uncertain. Germline CDR1 is ENHRY and CDR2 is SYGVKD. V was shortened by 2 bases and J by 4 bases, with 9 bases between the two germline ends. This CDR3 is built from 14 residues. The CDR3 DNA is TGTGCCATCAGTGAGGACGGCTTTAATCAGCCCCAGCATTTT. Encoded protein: CAISEDGFNQPQHF.

The chain is built from TRBV6-4 and TRBJ1-6, with a possible D match to TRBD1 (6 bases). V gave up 5 bases and J gave up 9 bases, with 17 bases separating them. CDR1 is MRHNA, CDR2 SNTAGT, per germline. This CDR3 contains 15 residues. CDR3 region: CASSPTAGEGSPLHF. The CDR3 DNA reads TGTGCCAGCAGTCCAACGGCAGGGGAGGGTTCACCCCTCCACTTT.

A single count supports this clone. The V call is TRBV7-3, the J call TRBJ1-3, with a weak D call TRBD1 (6 bases). The germline V gene encodes CDR1 SGHTA and CDR2 FQGTGA. V shed 5 bases and J shed 0 bases, with 8 bases lying between them. The CDR3 runs 14 residues. CDR3 in amino acids: CASSADSSGNTIYF. CDR3 DNA sequence: TGTGCCAGCAGCGCGGACAGCTCTGGAAACACCATATATTTT. Full variable domain (outside the CDR3, taken from reference TRBV7-3 and TRBJ1-3): GAGVSQTPSNKVTEKGKYVELRCDPISGHTALYWYRQSLGQGPEFLIYFQGTGAADDSGLPNDRFFAVRPEGSVSTLKIQRTERGDSAVYLCASSADSSGNTIYFGEGSWLTVV.

The chain links TRBV19 to TRBJ2-7; 9 nucleotides agree with TRBD1. The CDR3 loop spans 14 amino acids. Trimming at V came to 4 bases and at J to 1 base, leaving 2 bases not matched to a gene. Germline V gene sequence: CDR1 LNHDA, CDR2 SQIVND (reference sequence). CDR3 protein: CASSTGQGSYEQYF. Written as DNA, the CDR3 is TGTGCCAGTAGTACGGGACAGGGTTCCTACGAGCAGTACTTC.

V usage is TRBV28 and J usage is TRBJ1-5; TRBD1 is a possible D gene (5 bases). Looked up from germline, CDR1 is MDHEN and CDR2 is SYDVKM. The CDR3 has 20 residues. V was shortened by 2 bases and J by 0 bases, with 23 bases between the two germline ends. For the CDR3, the DNA is TGTGCCAGCAGTTTACCCCATAAGGGCCCGAACAGGTTTAGCAATCAGCCCCAGCATTTT. This codes for CASSLPHKGPNRFSNQPQHF.

V and J are TRBV4-2 and TRBJ1-2, with D hard to call. Deletions cut 1 base from V and 8 bases from J, with 8 bases between. This CDR3 has 12 residues. CDR1 is LGHNA, CDR2 YNFKEQ, per germline. This chain's CDR3 is CASSQAPLGYTF. The CDR3 region has the DNA TGTGCCAGCAGCCAAGCTCCGTTGGGCTACACCTTC.

The chain uses TRBV5-1 and TRBJ2-3; D gene uncertain. This CDR3 region has 16 residues. Trimming removed 1 base from V and 0 bases from J, with 12 bases in between. Germline V gene data show CDR1 as SGHRS and CDR2 as YFSETQ. This CDR3 is CASSLLGVPSTDTQYF. Written as DNA, the CDR3 is TGCGCCAGCAGCTTGCTAGGAGTCCCAAGCACAGATACGCAGTATTTT.

The V gene is TRBV6-6, the J gene TRBJ1-5; no clear D. V was trimmed by 6 bases and J by 1 base, leaving 16 bases between them. The length of the CDR3 is 16 residues. In germline, CDR1 is MNHNY, CDR2 SVGAGI (reference sequence). CDR3 sequence reads: CASRPRAGRSNQPQHF. CDR3 in DNA: TGTGCCAGCAGGCCGCGCGCGGGTCGGAGCAATCAGCCCCAGCATTTT.

The rearrangement links TRBV5-6 to TRBJ1-4, with TRBD1 identical over 7 bases. CDR3 size: 14 residues. Germline V gene data show CDR1 as SGHDT and CDR2 as YYEEEE. The V segment lost 2 bases and the J segment 8 bases; nucleotides outside the gene matches: 6. The CDR3 nucleotides read TGTGCCAGCAGCTTTTTAACAGGGGAGGAAAAACTGTTTTTT. Translating gives CASSFLTGEEKLFF.

V and J are TRBV5-6 and TRBJ1-4; TRBD1 matches 8 bases. The J segment lost 1 base and the V segment lost 3 bases, leaving 8 bases of the junction unmatched. The CDR3 consists of 17 residues. Germline loops: CDR1 SGHDT, CDR2 YYEEEE. The CDR3 protein is CASSSSRGLGTNEKLFF. Here the CDR3 DNA reads TGTGCCAGCAGCTCTTCCAGGGGGCTAGGAACTAATGAAAAACTGTTTTTT.

This chain joins TRBV4-2 and TRBJ2-2, with 14 positions matching TRBD2. Germline trimming cut 2 bases from V and 4 bases from J; bases unmatched to any gene: 9. The length of the CDR3 is 19 residues. CDR1 is LGHNA and CDR2 is YNFKEQ in the germline V gene. The CDR3 reads CASSQPLGTSGRSTGELFF. Written as DNA, the CDR3 is TGTGCCAGCAGCCAACCTTTGGGGACTAGCGGGAGAAGCACCGGGGAGCTGTTTTTT.

The chain carries TRBV27 and TRBJ2-2; 9 bases are shared with TRBD1. Per germline, CDR1 MNHEY and CDR2 SMNVEV (reference sequence). Trimming cost V 5 bases and J 6 bases; bases outside gene matches: 7. This CDR3 region has 15 residues. The CDR3 bases are TGTGCCAGCAGTACGGTACAGGGGGCTCCCGGGGAGCTGTTTTTT. Its translation: CASSTVQGAPGELFF.

The chain joins TRBV3-1 (or the pseudogene TRBV3-2) to TRBJ2-1; no definite D call. Trimming stripped 1 base from V and 0 bases from J, with 7 bases between. CDR3 length equals 15 residues. From germline, CDR1 is LGHDT and CDR2 YNNKEL (reference sequence). CDR3 sequence: CASSQGPGSYNEQFF. The CDR3 DNA reads TGTGCCAGCAGCCAAGGCCCAGGCTCCTACAATGAGCAGTTCTTC.

V and J are TRBV18 and TRBJ1-2; D is ambiguous. The CDR3 is 14 residues long. V lost 3 bases and J lost 5, with 13 bases in between. Germline V gives CDR1 KGHSH, CDR2 LQKENI. Written as DNA, the CDR3 is TGTGCCAGCTCACCCGCAATTATAGGATATGGCTACACCTTC. Amino acid sequence: CASSPAIIGYGYTF.

This sequence joins TRBV5-1 and TRBJ2-7; D gene uncertain. CDR3 length: 12 residues. The germline V and J ends were trimmed by 0 bases and 3 bases, with 4 bases remaining between them. Germline V lookup: CDR1 SGHRS, CDR2 YFSETQ. CDR3: CASSLDFYEQYF. The CDR3 DNA reads TGCGCCAGCAGCTTGGATTTCTACGAGCAGTACTTC.

The genes are TRBV19 and TRBJ1-1; no reliable D call. The CDR3 has 14 residues. V lost 3 bases, J lost 8 bases, and 16 bases lay in between. CDR1 and CDR2 (germline): LNHDA, SQIVND (reference sequence). CDR3 sequence (DNA): TGTGCCAGTAGTATCCATGGTAGTAAACTCGAAGCTTTCTTT. Translating it yields CASSIHGSKLEAFF.

J is TRBJ1-2 and V is TRBV28; 8 nucleotides line up with TRBD1. Germline values: CDR1 MDHEN, CDR2 SYDVKM. The CDR3 spans 15 residues. V lost 3 bases and J lost 5; bases outside the gene matches: 8. The CDR3 coding sequence is TGTGCCAGCAGTTTTCAGGGGGCTAGAAGGTATGGCTACACCTTC. Translating gives CASSFQGARRYGYTF.

The chain links TRBV3-1 (or the pseudogene TRBV3-2) to TRBJ1-5, with 7 bases fitting TRBD1. From germline, CDR1 is LGHDT and CDR2 YNNKEL (reference sequence). J gave up 1 base and V 5 bases, and 5 bases lay outside the gene matches. The CDR3 has 15 residues. CDR3 nucleotides: TGTGCCAGCAGCTTGACAGGGTTGAGCAATCAGCCCCAGCATTTT. This codes for CASSLTGLSNQPQHF.

The V gene is TRBV23-1, the J gene TRBJ1-3; no clear D gene. TRBV23-1 is sorted into the ORF group, with uncertain function. This CDR3 is built from 15 residues. V was trimmed by 1 base and J by 0 bases, leaving 7 bases between them. The CDR3 region is CASSQLIVSGNTIYF. DNA for the CDR3: TGCGCCAGCAGTCAATTGATAGTCTCTGGAAACACCATATATTTT.

J is TRBJ1-1 and V is TRBV18, with no clear D. The CDR3 loop spans 12 amino acids. Trimming took off 6 bases at V and 6 bases at J, with 11 bases between the two ends. Germline V gene sequence: CDR1 KGHSH, CDR2 LQKENI. The CDR3 DNA reads TGTGCCAGCTCGACCGACCAGGCTGAAGCTTTCTTT. It codes for CASSTDQAEAFF.

The chain employs TRBV29-1 and TRBJ2-7; D unresolved. Germline CDR1 is SQVTM and CDR2 is ANQGSEA. The length of the CDR3 is 14 residues. V was shortened by 7 bases and J by 1 base, with 17 bases between the two germline ends. The CDR3 region has the DNA TGCAGCGGATCGACGAACCCAGGATCCTACGAGCAGTACTTC. It is translated as CSGSTNPGSYEQYF.

This clone was counted a few times. The chain couples TRBV25-1 to TRBJ1-1; D not certain. There are 10 residues in the CDR3. Per germline, CDR1 MGHDK and CDR2 SYGVNS. The CDR3 is CAAEGKRAFF. The DNA for the CDR3 is TGTGCAGCGGAGGGCAAGCGAGCTTTCTTT.

The genes are TRBV18 and TRBJ2-2; TRBD1 agrees at 7 bases. The CDR3 runs to 16 residues. The V gene end was trimmed by 6 bases and the J gene end by 1 base; junction bases not matched to a gene: 8. Germline loops: CDR1 KGHSH, CDR2 LQKENI. The CDR3 sequence is CASSDGGQVNTGELFF. The CDR3 DNA is TGTGCCAGCTCGGATGGAGGACAGGTGAACACCGGGGAGCTGTTTTTT.

The gene calls are TRBV4-3 and TRBJ2-1, with D possibly being TRBD2 (7 bases). Between the trimmed V and J ends, which lost 1 base and 8 bases, there was a span of 21 bases. Per germline, CDR1 LGHNA and CDR2 YSLEER. The CDR3 has 17 residues. The CDR3: CASSQVNGGPLEYEQFF. The CDR3 DNA follows: TGCGCCAGCAGCCAAGTAAACGGGGGGCCCTTGGAGTATGAGCAGTTCTTC.

The J gene is TRBJ2-7, the V gene TRBV25-1; D gene ambiguous. V was clipped by 2 bases and J by 4 bases, with 12 bases between them. Germline lookup yields CDR1 MGHDK and CDR2 SYGVNS. This CDR3 has 14 amino acids. Here the CDR3 DNA reads TGTGCCAGCAGTGAACAGGTTGGAACTTACGAGCAGTACTTC. This codes for CASSEQVGTYEQYF.

The chain is built from TRBV5-1 and TRBJ2-1; 12 bases align to TRBD2. V dropped 4 bases and J dropped 3; count of bases not matched to a gene: 5. The germline V gene has CDR1 SGHRS and CDR2 YFSETQ. This CDR3 contains 16 residues. CDR3 protein: CASSETSGGIYNEQFF. The CDR3 DNA sequence: TGCGCCAGCAGCGAAACTAGCGGGGGGATCTACAATGAGCAGTTCTTC.

The chain is built from TRBV19 and TRBJ2-6; D call uncertain. V lost 5 bases, J lost 0 bases, and 8 bases lay in between. This CDR3 region has 15 residues. Germline V gene data show CDR1 as LNHDA and CDR2 as SQIVND (reference sequence). The CDR3 DNA reads as TGTGCCAGTAGTGACTGGAGCTCTGGGGCCAACGTCCTGACTTTC. Protein product: CASSDWSSGANVLTF.